The 16 T cell receptor beta chains reported below all come from one sample, sequenced in a study of graft-versus-host responses after intestinal transplantation. Their cognate antigens are unknown. The method was immunoSEQ multiplex PCR; TCRdb's version includes in-frame clones alone and lacks a portion of them. Among 90,000 to 120,000 clones, approximately 86% were seen once, and the ten largest hold around 0.7%. Sequenced material: unstimulated CD4+ T cells sorted from spleen or lymph node cells, taken before transplant. The receptors shown here come from a human donor who was the organ donor for an intestinal transplant.

This chain links TRBV6-6 with TRBJ1-2; tentatively, D is TRBD1 (5 bases). Germline values: CDR1 MNHNY, CDR2 SVGAGI (reference sequence). The CDR3 spans 14 residues. The V end lost 2 bases, the J end lost 4 bases, and 11 bases lay between the germline ends. The CDR3 sequence is CASSYGRAGYGYTF. The CDR3 DNA follows: TGTGCCAGCAGTTACGGCAGGGCTGGCTATGGCTACACCTTC.

The rearrangement uses TRBV6-4 and TRBJ2-1; D unresolved. The CDR3 is 15 amino acids. Germline V gene lookup returns CDR1 MRHNA and CDR2 SNTAGT. The germline V and J ends were trimmed by 2 bases and 0 bases, with 8 bases remaining between them. DNA of the CDR3: TGTGCCAGCAGTGACGGGTGGAGCTCCTACAATGAGCAGTTCTTC. This codes for CASSDGWSSYNEQFF.

The V and J genes are TRBV4-1 and TRBJ2-4; possible D gene TRBD2, 5 bases. The germline V and J ends were trimmed by 0 bases and 16 bases, with 25 bases remaining between them. The CDR3 extends over 16 amino acids. CDR1 and CDR2 from the germline V gene are MGHRA and YSYEKL. CDR3 region: CASSQDPLGLSSTQYF. The CDR3 bases are TGCGCCAGCAGCCAAGATCCTCTAGGACTTTCGAGTACCCAATACTTC.

Note on this clone: The same CDR3 also results from other DNA sequences found in this sample. This rearrangement joins TRBV4-1 to TRBJ2-3; 10 nucleotides match TRBD2. V lost 1 base to trimming and J lost 4 bases; unmatched junction nucleotides: 8. Germline V gives CDR1 MGHRA, CDR2 YSYEKL. This CDR3 is built from 17 residues. The CDR3: CASSQVTSGGAPDTQYF. DNA of the CDR3: TGCGCCAGCAGCCAAGTTACCAGCGGGGGGGCCCCAGATACGCAGTATTTT.

V is TRBV2 and J is TRBJ2-1; 8 nucleotides line up with TRBD1. This CDR3 spans 15 amino acids. Trimming at V came to 5 bases and at J to 8 bases, leaving 11 bases not matched to a gene. CDR1 SNHLY and CDR2 FYNNEI come from the germline V gene. The CDR3 region has the DNA TGTGCCAGCAGTTACCCGGGACAGGTTGTCGATGAGCAGTTCTTC. This codes for CASSYPGQVVDEQFF.

This sequence joins TRBV2 and TRBJ1-2, with D hard to call. V gave up 3 bases and J gave up 4 bases, with 12 bases separating them. Per germline, CDR1 SNHLY and CDR2 FYNNEI. The CDR3 sequence is 14 residues long. The chain's CDR3 is CASSEAARSYGYTF. The CDR3 nucleotides are TGTGCCAGCAGTGAGGCGGCTCGATCCTATGGCTACACCTTC.

The gene calls are TRBV19 and TRBJ2-1, with 11 bases that match TRBD2. Germline V CDR1 and CDR2: LNHDA, SQIVND (reference sequence). This CDR3 is 15 amino acids long. V shed 6 bases, J shed 9 bases, and the junction held 10 bases outside the gene matches. The DNA for the CDR3 is TGTGCCAGTAGACAACTAGCGGGAGATCGTAGTGAGCAGTTCTTC. The encoded protein is CASRQLAGDRSEQFF.

This chain joins TRBV7-6 and TRBJ2-7; D is uncertain. The CDR3 is 11 residues long. Trimming removed 5 bases at V and 3 bases at J, with 5 bases between. Germline V gene sequence: CDR1 SGHVS, CDR2 FNYEAQ. CDR3 sequence reads: CASSLDYEQYF. The CDR3 coding sequence is TGTGCCAGCAGCCTGGACTACGAGCAGTACTTC.

J is TRBJ1-5 and V is TRBV7-8; no reliable D call. Deletions cut 4 bases from V and 0 bases from J, with 10 bases between. The CDR3 has 15 amino acids. Germline V gene data show CDR1 as SGHVS and CDR2 as FQNEAQ. DNA for the CDR3: TGTGCCAGCAGCTCCCCCGGTTATAGCAATCAGCCCCAGCATTTT. Protein product: CASSSPGYSNQPQHF.

The chain combines TRBV2 with TRBJ1-2; D call uncertain. The ends were cut back, 8 bases at V and 4 bases at J, with 14 bases in the middle. This CDR3 is 13 amino acids long. Germline-derived CDR1 and CDR2 are SNHLY and FYNNEI. Written as DNA, the CDR3 is TGTGCCAGCGGGGTGGGAGCCTTCTATGGCTACACCTTC. Its protein is CASGVGAFYGYTF.

V gene TRBV19 combines with J gene TRBJ2-2; D tentatively fits TRBD1 or TRBD2 (6 bases each). The germline CDR1 and CDR2 sequences are LNHDA and SQIVND (reference sequence). This CDR3 spans 14 amino acids. Trimming took 3 bases from V and 3 from J, leaving 8 bases between them. DNA of the CDR3: TGTGCCAGTAGTATGGGGGGCGACACCGGGGAGCTGTTTTTT. Translated, it gives CASSMGGDTGELFF.

The rearrangement joins TRBV29-1 to TRBJ2-3; either TRBD1 or TRBD2 may fit D (5 bases each). V was pared by 3 bases and J by 6 bases, with 19 bases between. The CDR3 length is 15 residues. From germline, CDR1 is SQVTM and CDR2 ANQGSEA. The CDR3 sequence is CSVEIGTTLSDTQYF. The CDR3 DNA is TGCAGCGTTGAGATCGGGACCACCCTAAGCGATACGCAGTATTTT.

This clone has more than one count but fewer than ten. J is TRBJ1-5 and V is TRBV19, with D possibly TRBD1 on 5 matching bases. The V and J ends lost 3 bases and 1 base respectively, with 16 bases between them. Germline V CDR1 and CDR2: LNHDA, SQIVND (reference sequence). The length of the CDR3 is 17 residues. The chain's CDR3 is CASSMGLKGGSNQPQHF. In DNA form, the CDR3 reads TGTGCCAGTAGTATGGGGCTAAAAGGCGGGAGCAATCAGCCCCAGCATTTT.

The gene calls are TRBV10-3 and TRBJ2-3; D is possibly TRBD2 (6 bases). Trimming left V 6 bases short and J 1 base short, with 14 bases between. Germline V gene lookup returns CDR1 ENHRY and CDR2 SYGVKD. The CDR3 contains 15 residues. CDR3 amino acids: CAIRNLALRTDTQYF. CDR3 DNA sequence: TGTGCCATCAGGAACCTAGCGCTACGCACAGATACGCAGTATTTT.

CDR3 coding DNA: TGTGCCAGCAGCTTCACTAGCGGGAGTTCCGAGCAGTTCTTC. It specifies CASSFTSGSSEQFF. This sequence joins TRBV11-2 and TRBJ2-1; 11 positions agree with TRBD2. Germline CDR1 SGHAT, CDR2 FQNNGV. The CDR3 extends over 14 amino acids. Trimming cost V 3 bases and J 10 bases; bases outside gene matches: 5.

The rearrangement links TRBV7-2 to TRBJ2-2; 9 bases match TRBD2. V lost 5 bases and J lost 9; bases outside the gene matches: 7. The length of the CDR3 is 14 residues. Germline V CDR1 and CDR2: SGHTA, FQGNSA. The CDR3 nucleotides are TGTGCCAGCAGCGCGGCGGGAGGGCCGCGGGAGCTGTTTTTT. Translated: CASSAAGGPRELFF.